The T cell receptor (beta chain) described here comes from a study of T-cell reconstitution after alpha-beta-depleted transplantation in children. This clonotype has at least ten counts. Unique molecular identifiers featured in how the TCRbeta library was prepared. TCRdb ran MiXCR on the PCR reads and lists one entry per CDR3 protein. The sample has around 190,000 distinct CDR3 sequences, under 8.5% seen once. The CDR3 has 14 residues. Germline CDR1 reads LGHDT; CDR2 reads YNNKEL (reference sequence). Deletions cut 3 bases from V and 3 bases from J, with 11 bases between. This clonotype was sampled from a boy aged 2-15 years with acute lymphoblastic leukemia, due to receive a stem cell transplant. This chain connects TRBV3-1 to TRBJ1-1, with TRBD1 as a possible D gene (6 bases). Sequencing was performed on PBMCs, taken before TCRalphabeta/CD19-depleted stem cell transplant. CDR3 DNA: TGTGCCAGCAGCCAGCAAGAGGGGGACACTGAAGCTTTCTTT. It encodes CASSQQEGDTEAFF.